A single sample gave rise to the 15 T cell receptor beta chains below, sequenced in a study of identical twins (TCRdb year 2016). Libraries came from 5' RACE. The reads were generated on an Illumina HiSeq 2000. The public reads were reprocessed in TCRdb via fastp at Q25 and MiXCR, keeping in-frame beta chains. Entries that share a CDR3 protein sequence are merged under the most common genes and DNA. Counted in this sample were about 220,000 distinct CDR3 sequences; around 6.9% of them appeared once. Around 2.1% of the sample belongs to the ten largest clones. This same sample was also part of a study on yellow fever vaccine responses in identical twins.

Sequenced material: memory (CD45RO+) T cells sorted from blood. In the paper's terms, the cell subset or site label means: CD45RO+ enriched T cells. These receptors all come from a woman aged 18-29 years in good health.

The sample holds a few counts of this clonotype. This chain uses TRBV4-2 with TRBJ2-3, with D tentatively TRBD2 (6 bases). Trimming left V 0 bases short and J 5 bases short, with 6 bases between. The CDR3 extends over 13 amino acids. Germline V gene lookup returns CDR1 LGHNA and CDR2 YNFKEQ. CDR3 coding DNA: TGTGCCAGCAGCCAAGACGGGGGAGATACGCAGTATTTT. It is translated as CASSQDGGDTQYF.

This clonotype has just a few counts. The chain recombines TRBV27 with TRBJ2-5; the match to TRBD2 covers 7 bases. V lost 0 bases and J lost 6; bases outside the gene matches: 7. From germline, CDR1 is MNHEY and CDR2 SMNVEV (reference sequence). The CDR3 runs 15 residues. The CDR3 DNA reads TGTGCCAGCAGTTTATCTCCGGGAGGAGTGAAGACCCAGTACTTC. This gives the protein CASSLSPGGVKTQYF.

The V call is TRBV19, the J call TRBJ2-5, with no clear D. Trimming shortened V by 6 bases and J by 3 bases, and 11 bases separated the two germline ends. The CDR3 has 13 amino acids. From germline, CDR1 is LNHDA and CDR2 SQIVND (reference sequence). CDR3 nucleotides: TGTGCCAGTAGCAATTTGGCGGAAGAGACCCAGTACTTC. As protein: CASSNLAEETQYF.

V is TRBV27 and J is TRBJ2-3; 8 bases align to TRBD1. Per the germline V gene, CDR1 is MNHEY and CDR2 is SMNVEV (reference sequence). Trimming took 6 bases from V and 3 from J; bases not matched to a gene: 11. This CDR3 is 16 amino acids long. In DNA, the CDR3 is TGTGCCAGCAGCCTAGCCGGGGACAGGAGGACAGATACGCAGTATTTT. Translating it yields CASSLAGDRRTDTQYF.

The chain couples TRBV2 to TRBJ1-5; D may be TRBD1 (6 bases). Germline assignment: CDR1 SNHLY and CDR2 FYNNEI. This CDR3 contains 13 residues. The V and J ends lost 6 bases and 4 bases respectively, with 10 bases between them. The CDR3 protein is CASRTGRNQPQHF. The DNA of the CDR3 is TGTGCCAGCAGGACAGGTCGAAATCAGCCCCAGCATTTT.

This chain uses TRBV12-5 with TRBJ2-3, with TRBD2 matching over 13 bases. Germline CDR1 reads LGHNT; CDR2 reads FRNRAP. V lost 1 base, J lost 4 bases, and 8 bases stayed unmatched. The CDR3 is 18 amino acids. The CDR3 here is CASGLGTSGSGSSDTQYF. CDR3 coding DNA: TGTGCTAGTGGTTTGGGGACTAGCGGGAGTGGTAGCTCAGATACGCAGTATTTT.

This clonotype was recorded a few times. This chain uses TRBV9 with TRBJ2-5; D possibly corresponds to TRBD2 (5 bases). V was cut by 0 bases and J by 5 bases, with 11 bases left in between. This CDR3 has 14 residues. Germline V gene sequence: CDR1 SGDLS, CDR2 YYNGEE. Here the CDR3 reads CASSVDGGRETQYF. CDR3 DNA sequence: TGTGCCAGCAGCGTAGATGGAGGAAGGGAGACCCAGTACTTC. Filled out from reference TRBV9 and TRBJ2-5, the complete variable domain reads DSGVTQTPKHLITATGQRVTLRCSPRSGDLSVYWYQQSLDQGLQFLIQYYNGEERAKGNILERFSAQQFPDLHSELNLSSLELGDSALYFCASSVDGGRETQYFGPGTRLLVL.

This clonotype was picked up a small number of times. At one boundary the junction diverges from the germline segment, which might be a read error. J is TRBJ2-1 and V is TRBV20-1, with 8 bases aligning to TRBD2. The CDR3 runs to 14 residues. Germline CDR1 DFQATT, CDR2 SNEGSKA (reference sequence). The CDR3 here is CTATGRGAYNEQFF. CDR3 bases: TGCACTGCTACGGGGCGGGGGGCCTACAATGAGCAGTTCTTC.

This chain links TRBV4-2 with TRBJ1-1; D call uncertain. Germline-derived CDR1 and CDR2 are LGHNA and YNFKEQ. This CDR3 has 15 amino acids. Trimming stripped 2 bases from V and 5 bases from J, with 15 bases between. The CDR3 is CASSQMVLLGTEAFF. In nucleotides, the CDR3 is TGTGCCAGCAGCCAAATGGTATTACTGGGGACTGAAGCTTTCTTT.

This clonotype was counted a few times. The V gene is TRBV28, the J gene TRBJ2-3; tentative D call: TRBD2 (7 bases). The CDR3 is 14 amino acids. Germline-derived CDR1 and CDR2 are MDHEN and SYDVKM. Between the trimmed V and J ends, which lost 4 bases and 2 bases, there was a span of 10 bases. Written as DNA, the CDR3 is TGTGCCAGCAGTTGGGCGGGGGCCACAGATACGCAGTATTTT. Protein: CASSWAGATDTQYF.

This clonotype has ten or more counts. This chain joins TRBV12-3 or TRBV12-4 and TRBJ1-6; 7 bases line up with TRBD1. This CDR3 spans 14 amino acids. V lost 4 bases to trimming and J lost 10 bases; unmatched junction nucleotides: 7. CDR3 DNA sequence: TGTGCCAGCAGTTCCCGACAGGGAGGGTCACCCCTCCACTTT. It codes for CASSSRQGGSPLHF.

The gene calls are TRBV9 and TRBJ2-1; 9 bases are shared with TRBD2. The CDR3 consists of 18 residues. The junction had 13 bases not matched to a gene; V was cut back by 0 bases and J by 6 bases. Per the germline V gene, CDR1 is SGDLS and CDR2 is YYNGEE. CDR3 in DNA: TGTGCCAGCAGCGTAGCTACGGGTCTAGCGGGGAATTTCAATGAGCAGTTCTTC. Translation: CASSVATGLAGNFNEQFF. The entire variable domain, with the rest obtained from reference TRBV9 and TRBJ2-1, is as follows: DSGVTQTPKHLITATGQRVTLRCSPRSGDLSVYWYQQSLDQGLQFLIQYYNGEERAKGNILERFSAQQFPDLHSELNLSSLELGDSALYFCASSVATGLAGNFNEQFFGPGTRLTVL.

In its sample, this clonotype was seen a few times. This rearrangement joins TRBV6-2 or TRBV6-3 to TRBJ2-7; TRBD1 matches at 7 bases. Germline V lookup: CDR1 MNHEY, CDR2 SVGEGT. With 0 bases clipped from V and 7 bases from J, the junction kept 3 bases outside the gene matches. The CDR3 runs to 13 residues. CDR3 coding DNA: TGTGCCAGCAGTTACTCGTACAGGGGTGAGCAGTACTTC. Translating it yields CASSYSYRGEQYF.

The sample holds a few counts of this clonotype. The V and J genes are TRBV19 and TRBJ2-7; D unclear. This CDR3 is built from 12 residues. Deletions cut 5 bases from V and 9 bases from J, with 14 bases between. CDR1 and CDR2 from the germline V gene are LNHDA and SQIVND (reference sequence). In DNA form, the CDR3 reads TGTGCCAGTAGTCCAGAACCGGCGACGCAGTACTTC. Translated, it gives CASSPEPATQYF.

This clonotype was seen a handful of times. This chain uses TRBV15 with TRBJ2-7; D is unresolved. The germline V gene has CDR1 LNHNV and CDR2 YYDKDF (reference sequence). Trimming removed 1 base from V and 7 bases from J, with 17 bases in between. CDR3 size: 15 residues. The CDR3 loop is CATSRGSAGEREQYF. The DNA of the CDR3 is TGTGCCACCAGCAGAGGTTCGGCCGGCGAAAGGGAGCAGTACTTC.